The clone carrying this T cell receptor (beta chain) is termed medium-sized. Germline lookup yields CDR1 MNHEY and CDR2 SVGEGT. The CDR3 is 16 amino acids. V lost 6 bases and J lost 6, with 22 bases in between. These data belong to a study of liver allograft versus peripheral blood T cells. Study summary: Transplanted livers and recipients' peripheral blood had their T cell receptor repertoires compared.

MiXCR, run by TCRdb on the reads, gives a single entry per CDR3 protein. The sample holds about 8,000 distinct CDR3 sequences, 18% seen once. V and J are TRBV6-2 or TRBV6-3 and TRBJ2-3; a weak D match, TRBD2 (6 bases). This clonotype was sampled from a human patient who had a liver transplant. Some T cells may arise from the graft donor. The CDR3, as DNA: TGTGCCAGCAGCCTCGGGACTCCCAATGGATGGGATACGCAGTATTTT. This codes for CASSLGTPNGWDTQYF.